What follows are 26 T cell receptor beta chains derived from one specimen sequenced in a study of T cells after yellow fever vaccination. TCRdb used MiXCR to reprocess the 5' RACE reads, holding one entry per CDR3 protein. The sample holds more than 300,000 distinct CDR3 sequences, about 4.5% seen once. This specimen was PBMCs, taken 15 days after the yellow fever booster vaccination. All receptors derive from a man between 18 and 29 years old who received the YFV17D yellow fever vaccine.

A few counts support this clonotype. The CDR3 nucleotides are TGCAGCGTTTTCGTATGGAACACTGAAGCTTTCTTT. It encodes CSVFVWNTEAFF. This chain links TRBV29-1 with TRBJ1-1; no clear D. The CDR3 consists of 12 residues. V was cut by 5 bases and J by 1 base, with 8 bases left in between. Germline V lookup: CDR1 SQVTM, CDR2 ANQGSEA.

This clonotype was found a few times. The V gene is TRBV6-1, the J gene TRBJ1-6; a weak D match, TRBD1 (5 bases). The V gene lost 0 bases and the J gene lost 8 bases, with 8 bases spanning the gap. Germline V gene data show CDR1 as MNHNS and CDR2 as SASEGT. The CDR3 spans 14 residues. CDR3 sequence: CASSEAGEYSPLHF. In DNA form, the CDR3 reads TGTGCCAGCAGTGAAGCAGGGGAGTATTCACCCCTCCACTTT.

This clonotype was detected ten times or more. Written as DNA, the CDR3 is TGTGCCAGCAGCTTAGAGCGTGGGACCGGGGAGCTGTTTTTT. It yields the protein CASSLERGTGELFF. The rearrangement uses TRBV7-2 and TRBJ2-2; D unclear. Per the germline V gene, CDR1 is SGHTA and CDR2 is FQGNSA. This CDR3 has 14 residues. V was pared by 1 base and J by 5 bases, with 8 bases between.

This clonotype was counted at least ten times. The CDR3: CSALGPDQETQYF. In DNA form, the CDR3 reads TGCAGTGCTCTAGGACCAGATCAAGAGACCCAGTACTTC. V and J are TRBV20-1 and TRBJ2-5; D call uncertain. The V gene's germline CDR1 is DFQATT and CDR2 SNEGSKA (reference sequence). The germline V and J ends were trimmed by 5 bases and 2 bases, with 12 bases remaining between them. The CDR3 sequence is 13 residues long.

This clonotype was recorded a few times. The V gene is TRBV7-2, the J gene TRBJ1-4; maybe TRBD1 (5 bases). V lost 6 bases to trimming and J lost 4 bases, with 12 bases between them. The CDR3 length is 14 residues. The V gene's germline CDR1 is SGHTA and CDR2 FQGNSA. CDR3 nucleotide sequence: TGTGCCAGCAGTCCGGGACGGCTTAATGAAAAACTGTTTTTT. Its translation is CASSPGRLNEKLFF.

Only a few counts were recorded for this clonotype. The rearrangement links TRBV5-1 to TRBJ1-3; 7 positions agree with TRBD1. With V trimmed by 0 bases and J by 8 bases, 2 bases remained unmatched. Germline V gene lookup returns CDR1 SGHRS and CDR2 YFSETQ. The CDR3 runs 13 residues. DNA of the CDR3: TGCGCCAGCAGCTTGGACAGGGGAGACACCATATATTTT. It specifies CASSLDRGDTIYF.

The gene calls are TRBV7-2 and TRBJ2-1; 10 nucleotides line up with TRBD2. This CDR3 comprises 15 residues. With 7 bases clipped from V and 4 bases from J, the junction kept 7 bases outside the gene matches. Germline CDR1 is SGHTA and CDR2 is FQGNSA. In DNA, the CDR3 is TGTGCCAGCACTCAGCGGGGGGGCCGGTACAATGAGCAGTTCTTC. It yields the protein CASTQRGGRYNEQFF.

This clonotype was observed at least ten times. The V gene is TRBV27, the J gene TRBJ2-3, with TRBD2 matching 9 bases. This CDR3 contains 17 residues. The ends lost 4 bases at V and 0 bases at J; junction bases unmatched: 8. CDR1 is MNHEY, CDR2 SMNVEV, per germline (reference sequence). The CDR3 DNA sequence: TGTGCCAGCAGTTGGGCGGGGGGGAGACCTAGCACAGATACGCAGTATTTT. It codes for CASSWAGGRPSTDTQYF.

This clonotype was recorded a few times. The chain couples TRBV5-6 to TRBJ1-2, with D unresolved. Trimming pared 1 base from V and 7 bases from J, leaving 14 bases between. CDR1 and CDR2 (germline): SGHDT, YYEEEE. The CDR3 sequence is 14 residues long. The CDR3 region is CASSLFPTRIGYTF. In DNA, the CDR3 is TGTGCCAGCAGCTTGTTCCCTACGCGAATTGGCTACACCTTC.

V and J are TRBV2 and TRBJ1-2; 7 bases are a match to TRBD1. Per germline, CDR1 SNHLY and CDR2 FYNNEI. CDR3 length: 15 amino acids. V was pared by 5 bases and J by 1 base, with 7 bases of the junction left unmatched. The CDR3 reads CASSFRDSFNYGYTF. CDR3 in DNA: TGTGCCAGCAGTTTCCGGGACAGTTTTAACTATGGCTACACCTTC.

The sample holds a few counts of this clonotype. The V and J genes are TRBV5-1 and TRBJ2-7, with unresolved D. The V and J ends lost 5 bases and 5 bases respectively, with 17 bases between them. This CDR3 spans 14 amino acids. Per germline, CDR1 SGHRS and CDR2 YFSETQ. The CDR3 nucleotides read TGCGCCAGCAGTCAAACACGGCCCCCGGACGAGCAGTACTTC. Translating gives CASSQTRPPDEQYF.

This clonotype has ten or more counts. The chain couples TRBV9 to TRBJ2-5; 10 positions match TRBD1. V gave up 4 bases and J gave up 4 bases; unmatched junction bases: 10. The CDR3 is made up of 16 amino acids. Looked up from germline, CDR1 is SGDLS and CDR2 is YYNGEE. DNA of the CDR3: TGTGCCAGCAGCTCTAACCGCGGGACAGGGGTAGAGACCCAGTACTTC. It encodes CASSSNRGTGVETQYF.

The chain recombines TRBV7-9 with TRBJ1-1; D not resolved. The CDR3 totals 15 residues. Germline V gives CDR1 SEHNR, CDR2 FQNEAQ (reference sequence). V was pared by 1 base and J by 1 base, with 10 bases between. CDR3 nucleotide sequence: TGTGCCAGCAGCTTAGGAACCACCTCGAACACTGAAGCTTTCTTT. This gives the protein CASSLGTTSNTEAFF.

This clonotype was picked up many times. The CDR3 region is CATSRDDQPQHF. Here the CDR3 DNA reads TGTGCCACCAGCAGAGATGATCAGCCCCAGCATTTT. The genes are TRBV15 and TRBJ1-5; D gene ambiguous. Trimming shortened V by 0 bases and J by 5 bases, and 2 bases separated the two germline ends. Germline V lookup: CDR1 LNHNV, CDR2 YYDKDF (reference sequence). This CDR3 contains 12 residues.

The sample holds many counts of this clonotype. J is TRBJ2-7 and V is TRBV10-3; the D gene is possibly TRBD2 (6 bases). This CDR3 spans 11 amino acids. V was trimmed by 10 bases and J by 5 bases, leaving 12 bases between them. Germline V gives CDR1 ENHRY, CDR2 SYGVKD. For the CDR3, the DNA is TGTGCCACAACGACGGGGGACGAGCAGTACGTC. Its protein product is CATTTGDEQYV.

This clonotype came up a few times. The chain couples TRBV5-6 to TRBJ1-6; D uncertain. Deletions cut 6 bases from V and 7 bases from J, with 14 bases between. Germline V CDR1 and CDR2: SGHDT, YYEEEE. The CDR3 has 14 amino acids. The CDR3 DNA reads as TGTGCCAGCACCCCGGCTGGTTCCAATTCACCCCTCCACTTT. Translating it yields CASTPAGSNSPLHF.

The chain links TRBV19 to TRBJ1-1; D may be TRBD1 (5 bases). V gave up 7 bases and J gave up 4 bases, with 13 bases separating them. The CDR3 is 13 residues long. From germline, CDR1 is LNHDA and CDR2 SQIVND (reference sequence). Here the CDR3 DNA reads TGTGCCAGTAAGGCCAGGGCGGGCACTGAAGCTTTCTTT. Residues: CASKARAGTEAFF.

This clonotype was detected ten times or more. DNA of the CDR3: TGCGCCAGCAGCGGAGGAGGGGCGAACACTGAAGCTTTCTTT. Translating gives CASSGGGANTEAFF. V usage is TRBV5-1 and J usage is TRBJ1-1, with TRBD1 as a possible D gene (5 bases). V lost 4 bases to trimming and J lost 1 base, with 11 bases between them. The germline gives CDR1 SGHRS, CDR2 YFSETQ. The CDR3 is 14 amino acids.

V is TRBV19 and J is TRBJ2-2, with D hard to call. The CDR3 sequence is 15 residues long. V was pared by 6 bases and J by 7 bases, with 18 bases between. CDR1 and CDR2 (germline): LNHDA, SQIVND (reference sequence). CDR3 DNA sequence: TGTGCCAGTAGCTACGGAACGCTTCGATTCGGGGAGCTGTTTTTT. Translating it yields CASSYGTLRFGELFF.

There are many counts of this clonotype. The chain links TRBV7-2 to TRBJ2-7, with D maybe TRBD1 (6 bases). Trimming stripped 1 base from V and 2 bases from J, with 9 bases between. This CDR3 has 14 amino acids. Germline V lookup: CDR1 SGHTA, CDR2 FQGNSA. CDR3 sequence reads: CASSLGGGPYEQYV. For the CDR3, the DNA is TGTGCCAGCAGCTTAGGTGGGGGCCCCTACGAGCAGTACGTC.

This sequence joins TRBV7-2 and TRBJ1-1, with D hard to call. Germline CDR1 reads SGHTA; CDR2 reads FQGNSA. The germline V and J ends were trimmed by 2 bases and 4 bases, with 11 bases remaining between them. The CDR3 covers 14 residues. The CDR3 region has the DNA TGTGCCAGCAGCTTACGGGCGCCTCGCACTGAAGCTTTCTTT. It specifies CASSLRAPRTEAFF. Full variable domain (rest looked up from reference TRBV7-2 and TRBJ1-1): GAGVSQSPSNKVTEKGKDVELRCDPISGHTALYWYRQSLGQGLEFLIYFQGNSAPDKSGLPSDRFSAERTGGSVSTLTIQRTQQEDSAVYLCASSLRAPRTEAFFGQGTRLTVV.

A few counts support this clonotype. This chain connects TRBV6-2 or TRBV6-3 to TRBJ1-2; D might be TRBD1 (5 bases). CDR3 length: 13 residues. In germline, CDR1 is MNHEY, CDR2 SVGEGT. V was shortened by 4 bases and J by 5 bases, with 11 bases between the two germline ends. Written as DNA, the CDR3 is TGTGCCAGCAGTTGGTGGCAGGGATATGGCTACACCTTC. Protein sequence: CASSWWQGYGYTF.

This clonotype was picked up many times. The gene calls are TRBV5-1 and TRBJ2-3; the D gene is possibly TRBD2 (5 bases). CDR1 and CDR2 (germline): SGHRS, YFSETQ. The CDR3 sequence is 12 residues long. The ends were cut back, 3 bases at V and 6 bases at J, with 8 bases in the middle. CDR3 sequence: CASSWTGDTQYF. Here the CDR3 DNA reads TGCGCCAGCAGCTGGACGGGGGATACGCAGTATTTT.

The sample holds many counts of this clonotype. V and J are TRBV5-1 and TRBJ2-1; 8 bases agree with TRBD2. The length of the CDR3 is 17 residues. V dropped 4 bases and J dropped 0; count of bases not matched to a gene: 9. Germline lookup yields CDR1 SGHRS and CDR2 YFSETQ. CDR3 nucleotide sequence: TGCGCCAGCAGCCCGGGGGGGACTCTGAGCTCCTACAATGAGCAGTTCTTC. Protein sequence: CASSPGGTLSSYNEQFF.

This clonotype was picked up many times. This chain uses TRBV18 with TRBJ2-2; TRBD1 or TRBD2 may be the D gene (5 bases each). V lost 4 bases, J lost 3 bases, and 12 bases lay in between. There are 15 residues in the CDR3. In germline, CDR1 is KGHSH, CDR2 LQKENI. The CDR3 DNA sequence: TGTGCCAGCTCACTCCGGGACGGATACACCGGGGAGCTGTTTTTT. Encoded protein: CASSLRDGYTGELFF.

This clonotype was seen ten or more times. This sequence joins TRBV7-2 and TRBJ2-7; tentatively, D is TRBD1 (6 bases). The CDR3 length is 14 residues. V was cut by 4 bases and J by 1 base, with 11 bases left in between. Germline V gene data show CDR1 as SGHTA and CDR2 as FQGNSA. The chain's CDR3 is CASSSRQGSYEQYF. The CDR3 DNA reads TGTGCCAGCAGCTCCAGGCAGGGGTCCTACGAGCAGTACTTC. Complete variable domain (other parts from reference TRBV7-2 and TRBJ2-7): GAGVSQSPSNKVTEKGKDVELRCDPISGHTALYWYRQSLGQGLEFLIYFQGNSAPDKSGLPSDRFSAERTGGSVSTLTIQRTQQEDSAVYLCASSSRQGSYEQYFGPGTRLTVT.